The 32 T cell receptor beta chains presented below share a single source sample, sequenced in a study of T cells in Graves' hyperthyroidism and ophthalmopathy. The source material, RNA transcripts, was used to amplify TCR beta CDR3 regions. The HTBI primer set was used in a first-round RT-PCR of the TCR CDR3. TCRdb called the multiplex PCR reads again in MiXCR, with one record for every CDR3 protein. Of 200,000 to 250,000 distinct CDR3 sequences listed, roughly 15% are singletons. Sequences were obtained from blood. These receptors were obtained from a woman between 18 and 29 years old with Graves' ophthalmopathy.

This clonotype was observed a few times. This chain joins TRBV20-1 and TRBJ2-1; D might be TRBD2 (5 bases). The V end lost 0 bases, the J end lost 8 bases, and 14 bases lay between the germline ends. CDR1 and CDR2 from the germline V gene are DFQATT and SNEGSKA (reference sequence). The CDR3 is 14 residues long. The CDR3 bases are TGCAGTGCTAGAGATCCGGGCGGAGGTGATGAGCAGTTCTTC. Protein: CSARDPGGGDEQFF.

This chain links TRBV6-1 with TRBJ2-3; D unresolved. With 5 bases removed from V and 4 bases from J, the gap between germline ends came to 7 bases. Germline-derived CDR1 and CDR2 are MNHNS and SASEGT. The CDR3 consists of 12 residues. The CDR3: CASSTSADTQYF. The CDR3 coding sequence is TGTGCCAGCAGTACCTCCGCAGATACGCAGTATTTT.

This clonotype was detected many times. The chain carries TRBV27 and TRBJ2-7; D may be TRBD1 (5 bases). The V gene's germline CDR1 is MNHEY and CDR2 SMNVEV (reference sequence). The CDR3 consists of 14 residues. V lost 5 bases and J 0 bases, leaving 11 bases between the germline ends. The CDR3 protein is CASSLTTASYEQYF. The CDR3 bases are TGTGCCAGCAGTCTAACGACAGCCTCCTACGAGCAGTACTTC.

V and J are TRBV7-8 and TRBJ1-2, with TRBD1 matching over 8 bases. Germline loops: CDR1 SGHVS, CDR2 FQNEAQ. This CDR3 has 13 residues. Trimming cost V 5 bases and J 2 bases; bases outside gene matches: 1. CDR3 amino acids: CASSTGGNYGYTF. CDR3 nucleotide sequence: TGTGCCAGCAGCACAGGGGGAAACTATGGCTACACCTTC.

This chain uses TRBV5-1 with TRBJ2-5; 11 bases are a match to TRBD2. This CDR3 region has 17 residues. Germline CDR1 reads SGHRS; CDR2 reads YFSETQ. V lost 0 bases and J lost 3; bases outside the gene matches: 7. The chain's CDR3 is CASSLELAGAGEETQYF. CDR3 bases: TGCGCCAGCAGCTTGGAACTAGCGGGGGCGGGAGAAGAGACCCAGTACTTC.

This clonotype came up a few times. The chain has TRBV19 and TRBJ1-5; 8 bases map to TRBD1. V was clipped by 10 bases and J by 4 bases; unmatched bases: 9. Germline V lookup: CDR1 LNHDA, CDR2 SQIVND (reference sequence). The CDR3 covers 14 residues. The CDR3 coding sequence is TGTGCCATCGGGCAGGGGGCAGGTAATCAGCCCCAGCATTTT. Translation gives CAIGQGAGNQPQHF.

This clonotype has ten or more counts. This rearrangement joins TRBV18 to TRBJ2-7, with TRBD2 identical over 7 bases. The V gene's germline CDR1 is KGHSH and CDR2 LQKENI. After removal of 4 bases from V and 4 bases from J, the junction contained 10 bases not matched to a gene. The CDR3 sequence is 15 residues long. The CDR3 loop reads CASSQTSEGSYEQYF. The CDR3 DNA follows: TGTGCCAGCTCACAAACTAGCGAGGGGAGTTACGAGCAGTACTTC.

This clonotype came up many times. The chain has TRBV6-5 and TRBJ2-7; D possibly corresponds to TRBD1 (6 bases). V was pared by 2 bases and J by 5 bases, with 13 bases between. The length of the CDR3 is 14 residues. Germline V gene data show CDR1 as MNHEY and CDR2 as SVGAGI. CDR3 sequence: CASSYGQWVDEQYF. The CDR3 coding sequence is TGTGCCAGCAGTTACGGACAGTGGGTTGACGAGCAGTACTTC.

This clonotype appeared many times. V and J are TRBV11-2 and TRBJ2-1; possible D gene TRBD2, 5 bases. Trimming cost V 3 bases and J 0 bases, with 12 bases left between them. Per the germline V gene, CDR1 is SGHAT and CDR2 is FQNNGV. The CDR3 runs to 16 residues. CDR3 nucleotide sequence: TGTGCCAGCAGCTTCGGGCGGGCCAGCTCCTACAATGAGCAGTTCTTC. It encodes CASSFGRASSYNEQFF.

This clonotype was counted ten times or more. The CDR3 protein is CASTPAGRITGELFF. The CDR3 DNA reads as TGTGCCAGCACCCCAGCAGGGAGAATCACCGGGGAGCTGTTTTTT. The chain combines TRBV28 with TRBJ2-2, with D tentatively TRBD1 or TRBD2 (5 bases each). Germline loops: CDR1 MDHEN, CDR2 SYDVKM. This CDR3 is built from 15 residues. V shed 7 bases and J shed 4 bases, with 16 bases lying between them.

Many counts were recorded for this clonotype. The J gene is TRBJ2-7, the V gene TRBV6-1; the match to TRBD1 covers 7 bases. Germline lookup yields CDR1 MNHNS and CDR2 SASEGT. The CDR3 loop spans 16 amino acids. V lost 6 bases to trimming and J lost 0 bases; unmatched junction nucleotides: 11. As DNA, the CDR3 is TGTGCCAGCAGCACGCACTACACAGGGGACTCCTACGAGCAGTACTTC. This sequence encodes CASSTHYTGDSYEQYF.

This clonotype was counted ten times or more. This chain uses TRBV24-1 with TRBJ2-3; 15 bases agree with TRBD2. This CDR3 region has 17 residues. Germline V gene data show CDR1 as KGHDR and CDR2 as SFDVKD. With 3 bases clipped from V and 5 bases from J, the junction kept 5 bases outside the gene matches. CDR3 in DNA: TGTGCCACCAGTGATCCGGGACTAGCGGGAGGAAGAGATACGCAGTATTTT. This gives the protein CATSDPGLAGGRDTQYF.

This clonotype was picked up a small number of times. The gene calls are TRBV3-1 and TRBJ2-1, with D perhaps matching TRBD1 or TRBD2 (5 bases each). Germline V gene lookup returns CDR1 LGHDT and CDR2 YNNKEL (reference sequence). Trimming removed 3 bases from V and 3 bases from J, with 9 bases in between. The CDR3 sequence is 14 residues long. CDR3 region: CASSQWDGYNEQFF. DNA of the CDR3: TGTGCCAGCAGCCAGTGGGACGGCTACAATGAGCAGTTCTTC.

The CDR3 sequence is CASSRRSGVGFYEQYF. CDR3 DNA: TGTGCCAGCAGTCGTCGTAGCGGGGTGGGATTCTACGAGCAGTACTTC. The chain carries TRBV28 and TRBJ2-7, with 8 bases aligning to TRBD2. Germline CDR1 and CDR2: MDHEN and SYDVKM. The J segment lost 3 bases and the V segment lost 5 bases, leaving 12 bases of the junction unmatched. This CDR3 spans 16 amino acids.

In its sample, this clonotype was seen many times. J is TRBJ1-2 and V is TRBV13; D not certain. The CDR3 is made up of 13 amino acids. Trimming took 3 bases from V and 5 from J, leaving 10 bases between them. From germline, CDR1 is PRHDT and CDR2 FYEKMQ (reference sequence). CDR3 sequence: CASSFPLGYGYTF. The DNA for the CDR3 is TGTGCCAGCAGCTTCCCCCTAGGGTATGGCTACACCTTC.

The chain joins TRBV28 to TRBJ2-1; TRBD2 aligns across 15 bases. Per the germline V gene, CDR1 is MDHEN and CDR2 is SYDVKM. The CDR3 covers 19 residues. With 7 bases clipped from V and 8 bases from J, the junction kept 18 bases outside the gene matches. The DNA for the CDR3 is TGTGCCAGCAACCCAACGGTGAGGACTAGCGGGGGGGCCCCCCATGAGCAGTTCTTC. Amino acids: CASNPTVRTSGGAPHEQFF.

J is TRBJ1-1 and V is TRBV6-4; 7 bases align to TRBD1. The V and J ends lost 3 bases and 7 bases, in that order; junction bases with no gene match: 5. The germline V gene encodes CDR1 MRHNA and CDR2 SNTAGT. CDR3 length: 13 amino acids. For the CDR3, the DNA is TGTGCCAGCAGTGAGAGTCGGGACAGTGAAGCTTTCTTT. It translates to CASSESRDSEAFF.

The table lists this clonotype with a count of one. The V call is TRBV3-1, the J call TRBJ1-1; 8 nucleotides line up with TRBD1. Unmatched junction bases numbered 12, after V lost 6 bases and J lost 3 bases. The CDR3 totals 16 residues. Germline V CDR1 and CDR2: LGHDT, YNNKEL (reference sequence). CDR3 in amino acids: CASSSYGRGRHTEAFF. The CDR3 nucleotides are TGTGCCAGCAGTTCTTACGGCAGGGGGCGGCACACTGAAGCTTTCTTT.

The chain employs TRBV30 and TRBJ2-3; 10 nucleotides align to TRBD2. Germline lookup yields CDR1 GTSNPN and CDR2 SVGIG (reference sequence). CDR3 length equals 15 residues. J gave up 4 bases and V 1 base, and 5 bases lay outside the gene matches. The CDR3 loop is CAWSARSGGADTQYF. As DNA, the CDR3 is TGTGCCTGGAGTGCCCGCAGCGGGGGGGCAGATACGCAGTATTTT.

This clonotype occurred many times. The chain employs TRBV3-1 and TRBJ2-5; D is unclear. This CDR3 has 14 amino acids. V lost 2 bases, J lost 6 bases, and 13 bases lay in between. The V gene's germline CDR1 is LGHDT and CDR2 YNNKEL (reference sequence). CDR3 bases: TGTGCCAGCAGCCAAAAGCCGCCGACGAAGACCCAGTACTTC. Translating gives CASSQKPPTKTQYF.

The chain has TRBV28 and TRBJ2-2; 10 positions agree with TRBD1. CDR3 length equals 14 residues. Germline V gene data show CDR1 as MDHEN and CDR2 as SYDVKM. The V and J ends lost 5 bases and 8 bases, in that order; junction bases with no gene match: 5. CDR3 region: CASSRDRGAGELFF. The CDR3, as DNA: TGTGCCAGCAGTCGGGACAGGGGAGCTGGGGAGCTGTTTTTT. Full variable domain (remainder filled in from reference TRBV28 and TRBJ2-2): DVKVTQSSRYLVKRTGEKVFLECVQDMDHENMFWYRQDPGLGLRLIYFSYDVKMKEKGDIPEGYSVSREKKERFSLILESASTNQTSMYLCASSRDRGAGELFFGEGSRLTVL.

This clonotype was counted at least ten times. This CDR3 reads CASKRGGRDNEQFF. CDR3 coding DNA: TGTGCCAGCAAACGGGGGGGCCGTGACAATGAGCAGTTCTTC. The chain employs TRBV6-1 and TRBJ2-1; 8 bases line up with TRBD2. The CDR3 consists of 14 residues. Germline CDR1 and CDR2: MNHNS and SASEGT. Trimming cost V 7 bases and J 5 bases; bases outside gene matches: 7.

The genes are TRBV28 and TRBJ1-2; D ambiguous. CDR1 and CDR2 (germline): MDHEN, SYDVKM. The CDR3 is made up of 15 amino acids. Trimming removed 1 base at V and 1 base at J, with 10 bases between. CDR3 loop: CASSLSSPGNYGYTF. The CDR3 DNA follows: TGTGCCAGCAGTTTATCCTCCCCGGGTAACTATGGCTACACCTTC.

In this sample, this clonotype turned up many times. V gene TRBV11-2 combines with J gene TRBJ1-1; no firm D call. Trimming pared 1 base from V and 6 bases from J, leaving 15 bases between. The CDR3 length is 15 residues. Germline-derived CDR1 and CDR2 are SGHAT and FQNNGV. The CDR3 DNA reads TGTGCCAGCAGCTTAGGGGCAGGAATATCCCCTGAAGCTTTCTTT. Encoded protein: CASSLGAGISPEAFF.

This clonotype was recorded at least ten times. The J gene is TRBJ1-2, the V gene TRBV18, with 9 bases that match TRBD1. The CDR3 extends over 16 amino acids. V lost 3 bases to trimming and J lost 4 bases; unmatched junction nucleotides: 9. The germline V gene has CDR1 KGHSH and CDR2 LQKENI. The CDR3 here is CASSPSGTGSIYGYTF. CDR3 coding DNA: TGTGCCAGCTCACCCTCTGGGACAGGGAGTATCTATGGCTACACCTTC.

The CDR3 sequence is CASSRQGGANYGYTF. In DNA, the CDR3 is TGTGCCAGCAGCCGACAGGGAGGAGCTAACTATGGCTACACCTTC. The chain uses TRBV3-1 and TRBJ1-2; 7 bases map to TRBD1. Germline V gene lookup returns CDR1 LGHDT and CDR2 YNNKEL (reference sequence). The CDR3 sequence is 15 residues long. The V gene end was trimmed by 4 bases and the J gene end by 0 bases; junction bases not matched to a gene: 5.

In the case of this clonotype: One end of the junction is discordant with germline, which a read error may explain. CDR3 protein: CVSTQTMNTEAFF. The DNA of the CDR3 is TGTGTCAGCACCCAGACCATGAACACTGAAGCTTTCTTT. The chain links TRBV12-3 or TRBV12-4 to TRBJ1-1; D gene unclear. The CDR3 is made up of 13 amino acids.

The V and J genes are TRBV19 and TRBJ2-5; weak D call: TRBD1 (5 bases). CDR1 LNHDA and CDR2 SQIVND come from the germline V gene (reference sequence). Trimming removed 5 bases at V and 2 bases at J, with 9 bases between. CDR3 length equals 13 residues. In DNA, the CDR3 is TGTGCCAGTAGTGACGACAGACAAGAGACCCAGTACTTC. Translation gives CASSDDRQETQYF.

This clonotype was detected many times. CDR3 region: CASSLGTPTDTQYF. The DNA of the CDR3 is TGTGCCAGCAGCTTAGGGACACCTACAGATACGCAGTATTTT. The gene calls are TRBV11-1 and TRBJ2-3; a weak D match, TRBD1 (5 bases). In germline, CDR1 is SGHAT, CDR2 FQDESV (reference sequence). This CDR3 is built from 14 residues. V lost 1 base to trimming and J lost 3 bases, with 8 bases between them.

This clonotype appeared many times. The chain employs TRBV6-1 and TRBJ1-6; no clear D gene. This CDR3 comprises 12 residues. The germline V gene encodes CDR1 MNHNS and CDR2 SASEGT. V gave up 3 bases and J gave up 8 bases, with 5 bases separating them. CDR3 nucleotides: TGTGCCAGCAGTGAGGGCCATTCACCCCTCCACTTT. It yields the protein CASSEGHSPLHF.

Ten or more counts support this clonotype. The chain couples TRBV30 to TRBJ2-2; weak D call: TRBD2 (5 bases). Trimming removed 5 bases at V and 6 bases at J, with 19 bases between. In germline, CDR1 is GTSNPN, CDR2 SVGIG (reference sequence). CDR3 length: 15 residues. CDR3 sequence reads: CAWALGAWRSGELFF. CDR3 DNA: TGTGCCTGGGCCCTAGGTGCCTGGAGGTCCGGGGAGCTGTTTTTT. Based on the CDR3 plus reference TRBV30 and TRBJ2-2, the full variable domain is SQTIHQWPATLVQPVGSPLSLECTVEGTSNPNLYWYRQAAGRGLQLLFYSVGIGQISSEVPQNLSASRPQDRQFILSSKKLLLSDSGFYLCAWALGAWRSGELFFGEGSRLTVL.

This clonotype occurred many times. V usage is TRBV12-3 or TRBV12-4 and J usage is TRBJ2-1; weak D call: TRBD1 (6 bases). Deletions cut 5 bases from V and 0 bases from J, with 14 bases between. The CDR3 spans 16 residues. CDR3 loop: CASSTPGAFSYNEQFF. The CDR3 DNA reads TGTGCCAGCAGTACGCCAGGGGCCTTCTCCTACAATGAGCAGTTCTTC.